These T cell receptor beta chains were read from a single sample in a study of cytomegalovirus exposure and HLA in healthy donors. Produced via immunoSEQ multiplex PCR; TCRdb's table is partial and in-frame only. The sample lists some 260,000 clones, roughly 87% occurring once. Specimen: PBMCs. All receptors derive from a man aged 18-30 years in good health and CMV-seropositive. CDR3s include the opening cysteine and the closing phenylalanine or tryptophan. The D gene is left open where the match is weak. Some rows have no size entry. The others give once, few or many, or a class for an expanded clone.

CDR3 DNA: TGTGCCAGCAGAAATCCACAGGCCTATAATGAAAAACTGTTTTTT
CDR3 protein: CASRNPQAYNEKLFF
CDR3 length: 15
V gene: TRBV28
J gene: TRBJ1-4
clone size: NA
D gene: NA

CDR3 DNA: TGTGCCAGCAGCCCCCAGGGGGGTTCCTACGAGCAGTACTTC
CDR3 protein: CASSPQGGSYEQYF
CDR3 length: 14
V gene: TRBV9
J gene: TRBJ2-7
clone size: NA
D gene: NA

CDR3 DNA: TGTGCCAGCAGCTTAGCCGCGGGTACCTACGAGCAGTACTTC
CDR3 protein: CASSLAAGTYEQYF
CDR3 length: 14
V gene: TRBV7-9
J gene: TRBJ2-7
clone size: NA
D gene: NA

CDR3 DNA: TGTGCCAGTAGTATAGATTCATCGGCTGGGGCCAACGTCCTGACTTTC
CDR3 protein: CASSIDSSAGANVLTF
CDR3 length: 16
V gene: TRBV19
J gene: TRBJ2-6
clone size: NA
D gene: NA

CDR3 DNA: TGCGCCAGCAGCAGGGGACTAGCGGGAGTTAATGAGCAGTTCTTC
CDR3 protein: CASSRGLAGVNEQFF
CDR3 length: 15
V gene: TRBV5-1
J gene: TRBJ2-1
clone size: once
D gene: TRBD2

CDR3 DNA: TGTGCCAGCGGTCTCCGGGCCCATGGCTACACCTTC
CDR3 protein: CASGLRAHGYTF
CDR3 length: 12
V gene: TRBV28
J gene: TRBJ1-2
clone size: few
D gene: NA

CDR3 DNA: TGTGCCAGTAGTTGGCGACAGGGGTCGACCTACGAGCAGTACTTC
CDR3 protein: CASSWRQGSTYEQYF
CDR3 length: 15
V gene: TRBV19
J gene: TRBJ2-7
clone size: NA
D gene: TRBD1

CDR3 DNA: TGTGCCAGCAGCTTAGGAGGGGGGTATAGTACTAATGAAAAACTGTTTTTT
CDR3 protein: CASSLGGGYSTNEKLFF
CDR3 length: 17
V gene: TRBV11-2
J gene: TRBJ1-4
clone size: once
D gene: NA

CDR3 DNA: TGTGCCAGCAGCTTAGCGGGCGGGAGTCAGTACTTC
CDR3 protein: CASSLAGGSQYF
CDR3 length: 12
V gene: TRBV13
J gene: TRBJ2-7
clone size: NA
D gene: TRBD2

CDR3 DNA: TGTGCCAGCAGCGACGGACCCGATCAGCCCCAGCATTTT
CDR3 protein: CASSDGPDQPQHF
CDR3 length: 13
V gene: TRBV9
J gene: TRBJ1-5
clone size: NA
D gene: NA

CDR3 DNA: TGTGCCAGCACCCCTCTTCGGGGGGGGGAGACCCAGTACTTC
CDR3 protein: CASTPLRGGETQYF
CDR3 length: 14
V gene: TRBV11-2
J gene: TRBJ2-5
clone size: NA
D gene: TRBD2

CDR3 DNA: TGCGCCAGCAGAGGGACAGGGGGGGCCTACGAGCAGTACTTC
CDR3 protein: CASRGTGGAYEQYF
CDR3 length: 14
V gene: TRBV5-1
J gene: TRBJ2-7
clone size: once
D gene: TRBD1

CDR3 DNA: TGTGCCAGCAGCGCCGAGGACAGGCAAAATGAAAAACTGTTTTTT
CDR3 protein: CASSAEDRQNEKLFF
CDR3 length: 15
V gene: TRBV2
J gene: TRBJ1-4
clone size: NA
D gene: TRBD1

CDR3 DNA: TGTGCCAGCAGCTTACCGAGGACCCCCTTCTATGGCTACACCTTC
CDR3 protein: CASSLPRTPFYGYTF
CDR3 length: 15
V gene: TRBV7-2
J gene: TRBJ1-2
clone size: NA
D gene: NA

CDR3 DNA: TGTGCCAGCAGCGTCCTTGGACAGGGGGCGTACAATGAGCAGTTCTTC
CDR3 protein: CASSVLGQGAYNEQFF
CDR3 length: 16
V gene: TRBV9
J gene: TRBJ2-1
clone size: NA
D gene: TRBD1

CDR3 DNA: TGTGCCAGCGGGGAGGGGATTTGGAATCAGCCCCAGCATTTT
CDR3 protein: CASGEGIWNQPQHF
CDR3 length: 14
V gene: TRBV19
J gene: TRBJ1-5
clone size: NA
D gene: NA